The 21 T cell receptor beta chains below were found in one sample sequenced in a study of shared clonotypes between healthy human individuals. Measured with immunoSEQ multiplex PCR; TCRdb has only the in-frame clones, and not every one. The repertoire includes about 490,000 clones, more than 65% of them detected once, and roughly 12% sits in the top ten. Sample: PBMCs. All receptors derive from a woman between 35 and 50 years old in good health. Some clones in this sample may be carry-over from other donors' samples.

With respect to this clone: The likely explanation is a read error, given a far larger clone one base away. V is TRBV2 and J is TRBJ1-5; D is ambiguous. This CDR3 comprises 14 residues. CDR1 and CDR2 from the germline V gene are SNHLY and FYNNEI. V lost 2 bases and J lost 5, with 10 bases in between. The CDR3 DNA is TGTGCCAGCAGTGAATTGGGCAGCGATCAGCCCCAGCATTTT. As protein: CASSELGSDQPQHF. Full variable domain (outside the CDR3, taken from reference TRBV2 and TRBJ1-5): EPEVTQTPSHQVTQMGQEVILRCVPISNHLYFYWYRQILGQKVEFLVSFYNNEISEKSEIFDDQFSVERPDGSNFTLKIRSTKLEDSAMYFCASSELGSDQPQHFGDGTRLSIL.

This chain connects TRBV20-1 to TRBJ2-1; D gene ambiguous. The CDR3 runs to 10 residues. Trimming stripped 7 bases from V and 8 bases from J, with 9 bases between. Germline values: CDR1 DFQATT, CDR2 SNEGSKA (reference sequence). The CDR3 sequence: CSVSDYEQFF. The CDR3, as DNA: TGCAGTGTTTCCGATTATGAGCAGTTCTTC.

The chain is built from TRBV19 and TRBJ1-4; no firm D call. This CDR3 region has 15 residues. V was trimmed by 1 base and J by 6 bases, leaving 12 bases between them. Per the germline V gene, CDR1 is LNHDA and CDR2 is SQIVND (reference sequence). The CDR3 here is CASSIADLRDEKLFF. The CDR3 bases are TGTGCCAGTAGTATAGCCGACCTTCGGGATGAAAAACTGTTTTTT. The variable domain in full, completed from reference TRBV19 and TRBJ1-4, reads DGGITQSPKYLFRKEGQNVTLSCEQNLNHDAMYWYRQDPGQGLRLIYYSQIVNDFQKGDIAEGYSVSREKKESFPLTVTSAQKNPTAFYLCASSIADLRDEKLFFGSGTQLSVL.

This clone was observed many times. At the DNA level, this CDR3 is encoded by other sequences in the same sample as well. In DNA, the CDR3 is TGCGCCAGCAGCCAAGATGGGGGGCTGAGGACAGATACGCAGTATTTT. Translating gives CASSQDGGLRTDTQYF. The genes are TRBV4-3 and TRBJ2-3, with D tentatively TRBD1 or TRBD2 (6 bases each). The V gene lost 0 bases and the J gene lost 3 bases, with 13 bases spanning the gap. This CDR3 region has 16 residues. Germline CDR1 and CDR2: LGHNA and YSLEER.

This clone occurred a few times. A far more abundant clone sits one base away, making this likely a read error. The chain couples TRBV6-4 to TRBJ2-2; 7 bases line up with TRBD2. Germline-derived CDR1 and CDR2 are MRHNA and SNTAGT. The CDR3 is 15 residues long. The CDR3 protein is CASSYSSGNTGELFF. Written as DNA, the CDR3 is TGTGCCAGCAGTTACTCTAGCGGGAACACCGGGGAGCTGTTTTTT.

Here the CDR3 DNA reads TGCGCCAGCAGCTTGGGGCAGAAGGTTGATGAGCAGTTCTTC. Its protein product is CASSLGQKVDEQFF. The chain employs TRBV5-1 and TRBJ2-1; D gene unclear. The germline V and J ends were trimmed by 0 bases and 8 bases, with 12 bases remaining between them. Germline V gene sequence: CDR1 SGHRS, CDR2 YFSETQ. The CDR3 consists of 14 residues.

The V and J genes are TRBV4-2 and TRBJ2-7; 14 nucleotides align to TRBD2. V dropped 5 bases and J dropped 6; count of bases not matched to a gene: 12. CDR3 length: 17 amino acids. The germline V gene encodes CDR1 LGHNA and CDR2 YNFKEQ. DNA for the CDR3: TGTGCCAGCAGCGCATCCGGGACTAGCGGGAGCTTCAGCGAGCAGTACTTC. It encodes CASSASGTSGSFSEQYF.

Worth noting for this clone: A far larger clone is one base from this, pointing to a likely read error. The chain has TRBV29-1 and TRBJ2-1; 8 bases fit TRBD2. The V gene end was trimmed by 4 bases and the J gene end by 6 bases; junction bases not matched to a gene: 8. CDR3 size: 14 residues. Germline V gene lookup returns CDR1 SQVTM and CDR2 ANQGSEA. The DNA for the CDR3 is TGCAGCGTTGCCGGACTAGCCACTTCCAATGAGCAGTTCTTC. Its translation is CSVAGLATSNEQFF.

This chain connects TRBV4-2 to TRBJ1-5; D gene ambiguous. CDR3 length: 15 amino acids. V dropped 0 bases and J dropped 5 bases, with 11 bases sitting between them. Germline V gene lookup returns CDR1 LGHNA and CDR2 YNFKEQ. CDR3 amino acids: CASSQDGQTHQPQHF. CDR3 in DNA: TGTGCCAGCAGCCAAGATGGCCAGACCCATCAGCCCCAGCATTTT.

This clone came up a few times. It is likely a read error: a sequence one base away is far more abundant. The chain has TRBV30 and TRBJ2-7; possible D gene TRBD1, 6 bases. The germline gives CDR1 GTSNPN, CDR2 SVGIG (reference sequence). The CDR3 spans 14 residues. CDR3 coding DNA: TGTGCCTGGGGTGTACTCAGGGGCTCCTACGAGCAGTACTTC. It encodes CAWGVLRGSYEQYF.

The chain recombines TRBV13 with TRBJ1-2; D is uncertain. Per germline, CDR1 PRHDT and CDR2 FYEKMQ (reference sequence). This CDR3 comprises 14 residues. Deletions cut 5 bases from V and 3 bases from J, with 13 bases between. This CDR3 is CASSPSRVDYGYTF. CDR3 DNA sequence: TGTGCCAGCAGCCCCTCAAGGGTGGACTATGGCTACACCTTC.

Of note for this clone: One end of the junction fails to match germline, which may point to a read error. The chain couples TRBV6-5 to TRBJ2-7; D is possibly TRBD1 (6 bases). The CDR3 is 11 amino acids. Germline-derived CDR1 and CDR2 are MNHEY and SVGAGI. This chain's CDR3 is CASSRQDEQYF. In nucleotides, the CDR3 is TGTGCCAGCAGCAGACAGGACGAGCAGTATTTC.

The chain recombines TRBV15 with TRBJ2-3; 10 nucleotides match TRBD1. V dropped 5 bases and J dropped 4; count of bases not matched to a gene: 6. This CDR3 region has 15 residues. CDR1 is LNHNV, CDR2 YYDKDF, per germline (reference sequence). The CDR3 nucleotides read TGTGCCACCAGCCGACGGGACAGGGGTTCAGATACGCAGTATTTT. Translated: CATSRRDRGSDTQYF.

Points on this clone: Other DNA variants within this sample encode the same CDR3. This chain links TRBV9 with TRBJ2-2, with D uncertain. With 0 bases removed from V and 0 bases from J, the gap between germline ends came to 6 bases. The CDR3 is made up of 15 amino acids. CDR1 and CDR2 (germline): SGDLS, YYNGEE. CDR3 in amino acids: CASSVGGTNTGELFF. The CDR3 nucleotides read TGTGCCAGCAGCGTAGGTGGGACGAACACCGGGGAGCTGTTTTTT.

On this clone: Given a far larger clone just one base away, this is likely a sequencing read error. This chain joins TRBV29-1 and TRBJ2-3; TRBD2 matches at 9 bases. CDR1 and CDR2 from the germline V gene are SQVTM and ANQGSEA. The CDR3 runs to 16 residues. As DNA, the CDR3 is TGCAGCGCTGAAATCCTCGGCGGGGGGGGCACAGATACGCAGTATTTT. This encodes CSAEILGGGGTDTQYF.

The J gene is TRBJ2-5, the V gene TRBV30, with 7 bases that match TRBD1. The closer fit of TRBJ2-7 to the DNA end suggests the J call may be wrong. Germline-derived CDR1 and CDR2 are GTSNPN and SVGIG (reference sequence). This CDR3 comprises 12 residues. Written as DNA, the CDR3 is TGTGCCTTCCACCGGGACAGCTACGAGCAGTACTTC. This translates into CAFHRDSYEQYF.

The chain is built from TRBV28 and TRBJ2-7, with D maybe TRBD2 (6 bases). The germline CDR1 and CDR2 sequences are MDHEN and SYDVKM. V dropped 5 bases and J dropped 3 bases, with 8 bases sitting between them. This CDR3 has 12 residues. The CDR3 is CASSRGYYEQYF. The CDR3 DNA is TGTGCCAGCAGTCGGGGGTACTACGAGCAGTACTTC. The variable domain in full, with the rest retrieved from reference TRBV28 and TRBJ2-7, is DVKVTQSSRYLVKRTGEKVFLECVQDMDHENMFWYRQDPGLGLRLIYFSYDVKMKEKGDIPEGYSVSREKKERFSLILESASTNQTSMYLCASSRGYYEQYFGPGTRLTVT.

This chain joins TRBV28 and TRBJ2-7; 14 nucleotides align to TRBD2. Germline CDR1 MDHEN, CDR2 SYDVKM. The CDR3 contains 16 residues. V lost 6 bases to trimming and J lost 3 bases; unmatched junction nucleotides: 7. CDR3 sequence: CASSTGTSGRRYEQYF. DNA for the CDR3: TGTGCCAGCAGCACCGGGACTAGCGGGAGACGCTACGAGCAGTACTTC.

As to this clone: This likely reflects a read error, since a far larger clone is one base away. V usage is TRBV28 and J usage is TRBJ2-7; D is unclear. CDR1 and CDR2 from the germline V gene are MDHEN and SYDVKM. Trimming took off 7 bases at V and 4 bases at J, with 17 bases between the two ends. The CDR3 is made up of 14 amino acids. CDR3 residues: CASTPGGAPYEQYF. In DNA, the CDR3 is TGTGCCAGCACCCCTGGCGGAGCTCCTTACGAGCAGTACTTC.

V gene TRBV18 combines with J gene TRBJ2-7; no definite D call. CDR3 size: 15 residues. Germline values: CDR1 KGHSH, CDR2 LQKENI. Deletions cut 6 bases from V and 2 bases from J, with 17 bases between. The CDR3 region has the DNA TGTGCCAGCTCTCAACAACCGGACCCTCCCTACGAGCAGTACTTC. Amino acid sequence: CASSQQPDPPYEQYF. The full variable domain, completed using reference TRBV18 and TRBJ2-7, is NAGVMQNPRHLVRRRGQEARLRCSPMKGHSHVYWYRQLPEEGLKFMVYLQKENIIDESGMPKERFSAEFPKEGPSILRIQQVVRGDSAAYFCASSQQPDPPYEQYFGPGTRLTVT.

CDR3 residues: CASRSPGNTIYF. CDR3 DNA sequence: TGTGCCAGTAGAAGCCCTGGAAACACCATATATTTT. V and J are TRBV19 and TRBJ1-3; the D is unclear. V lost 6 bases, J lost 2 bases, and 5 bases lay in between. CDR3 length: 12 residues. Germline-derived CDR1 and CDR2 are LNHDA and SQIVND (reference sequence). The whole variable domain, filled in from reference TRBV19 and TRBJ1-3, reads DGGITQSPKYLFRKEGQNVTLSCEQNLNHDAMYWYRQDPGQGLRLIYYSQIVNDFQKGDIAEGYSVSREKKESFPLTVTSAQKNPTAFYLCASRSPGNTIYFGEGSWLTVV.